The T cell receptor beta chain under discussion was sequenced for a study of cytomegalovirus exposure and HLA in healthy donors. 13 Jbeta primers and 60 Vbeta primers were used for the PCR. Repertoires were generated with immunoSEQ multiplex PCR, while TCRdb's copy carries only in-frame clones and drops some. Found here are 200,000 to 250,000 clones, roughly 80% of them singletons; the top ten hold 2.9%. Note on this clone: Its antigen is unknown. The junction shows a germline mismatch at one end, possibly a read error.

This CDR3 is 18 amino acids long. Germline values: CDR1 MDHEN, CDR2 SYDVKM. Study results and caveats: Available immune exposure information was restricted to CMV serostatus only. Cytomegalovirus-associated TCR beta chains were listed, numbering 164. Among the most significant clusters, several appeared linked to common viral pathogens in a later analysis.

Each of the donors was a healthy bone marrow donor. The J gene is TRBJ2-6, the V gene TRBV28; D may be TRBD1 (6 bases). This clonotype was sampled from a man aged 25 to 45 in good health and CMV-seronegative. The sample was PBMCs. CDR3 region: CASSLTQGLGAGASVLTF. Written as DNA, the CDR3 is TGTGCCAGCAGTTTAACCCAGGGGTTAGGGGCTGGGGCCAGCGTCCTGACTTTC.